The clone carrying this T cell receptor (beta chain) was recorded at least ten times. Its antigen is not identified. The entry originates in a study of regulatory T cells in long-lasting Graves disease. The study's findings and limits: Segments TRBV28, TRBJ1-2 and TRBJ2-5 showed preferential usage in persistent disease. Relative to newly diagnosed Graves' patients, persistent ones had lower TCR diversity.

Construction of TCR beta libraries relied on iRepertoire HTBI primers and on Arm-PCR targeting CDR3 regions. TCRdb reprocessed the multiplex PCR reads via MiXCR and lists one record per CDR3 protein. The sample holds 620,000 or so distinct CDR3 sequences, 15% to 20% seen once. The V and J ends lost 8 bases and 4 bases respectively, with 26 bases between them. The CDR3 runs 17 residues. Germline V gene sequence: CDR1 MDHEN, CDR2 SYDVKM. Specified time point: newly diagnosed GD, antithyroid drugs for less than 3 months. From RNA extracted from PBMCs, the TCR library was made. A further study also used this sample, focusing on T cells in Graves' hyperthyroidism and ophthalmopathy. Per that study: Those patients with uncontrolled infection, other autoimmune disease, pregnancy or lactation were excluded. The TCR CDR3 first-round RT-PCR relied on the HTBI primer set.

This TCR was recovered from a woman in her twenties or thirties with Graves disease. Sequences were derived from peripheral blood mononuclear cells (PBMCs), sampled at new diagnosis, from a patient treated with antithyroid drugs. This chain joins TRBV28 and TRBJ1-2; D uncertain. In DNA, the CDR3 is TGTGCCAGCTCCGTGGGAGACATCGGAGCTTCTATCTATGGCTACACCTTC. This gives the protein CASSVGDIGASIYGYTF.